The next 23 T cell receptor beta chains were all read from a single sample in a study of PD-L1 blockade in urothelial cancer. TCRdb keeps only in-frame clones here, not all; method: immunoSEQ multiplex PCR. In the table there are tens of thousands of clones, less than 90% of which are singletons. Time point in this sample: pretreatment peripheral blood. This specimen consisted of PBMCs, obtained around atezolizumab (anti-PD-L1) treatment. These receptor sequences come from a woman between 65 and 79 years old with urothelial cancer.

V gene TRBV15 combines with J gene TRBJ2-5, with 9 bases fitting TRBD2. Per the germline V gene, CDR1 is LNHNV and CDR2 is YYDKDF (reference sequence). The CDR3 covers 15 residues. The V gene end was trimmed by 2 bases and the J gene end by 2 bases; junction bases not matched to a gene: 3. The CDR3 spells CATSRRTSAQETQYF. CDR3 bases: TGTGCCACCAGCAGAAGGACTAGCGCTCAAGAGACCCAGTACTTC.

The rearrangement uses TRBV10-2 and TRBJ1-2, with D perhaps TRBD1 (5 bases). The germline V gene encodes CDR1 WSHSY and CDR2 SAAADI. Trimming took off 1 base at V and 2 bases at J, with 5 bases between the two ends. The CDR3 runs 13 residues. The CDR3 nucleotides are TGCGCCAGCAGTGAGTACAGGAACTATGGCTACACCTTC. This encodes CASSEYRNYGYTF.

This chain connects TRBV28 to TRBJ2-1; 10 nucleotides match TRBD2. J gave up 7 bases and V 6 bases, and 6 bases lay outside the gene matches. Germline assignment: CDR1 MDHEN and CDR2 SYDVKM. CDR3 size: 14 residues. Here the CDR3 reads CASRPQREGNEQFF. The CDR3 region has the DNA TGTGCCAGCAGACCCCAGCGGGAGGGGAATGAGCAGTTCTTC.

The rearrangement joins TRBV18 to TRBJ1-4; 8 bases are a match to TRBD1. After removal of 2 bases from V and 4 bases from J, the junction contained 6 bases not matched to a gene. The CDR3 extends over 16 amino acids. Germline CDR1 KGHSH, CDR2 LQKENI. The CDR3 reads CASSPRQGNGNEKLFF. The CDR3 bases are TGTGCCAGCTCACCAAGACAGGGGAACGGTAATGAAAAACTGTTTTTT.

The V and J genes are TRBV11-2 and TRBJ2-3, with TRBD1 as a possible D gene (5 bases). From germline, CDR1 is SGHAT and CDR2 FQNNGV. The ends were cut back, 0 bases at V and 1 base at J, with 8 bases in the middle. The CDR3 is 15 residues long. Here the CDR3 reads CASSLEPRGTDTQYF. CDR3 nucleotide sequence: TGTGCCAGCAGCTTAGAGCCCAGGGGCACAGATACGCAGTATTTT.

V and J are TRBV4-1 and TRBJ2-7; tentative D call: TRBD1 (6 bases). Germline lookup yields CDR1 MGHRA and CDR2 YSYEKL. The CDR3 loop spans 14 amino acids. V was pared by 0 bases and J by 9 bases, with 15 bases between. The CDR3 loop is CASSQDSQTRGQYF. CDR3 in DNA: TGCGCCAGCAGCCAAGATTCACAGACCAGGGGGCAGTACTTC.

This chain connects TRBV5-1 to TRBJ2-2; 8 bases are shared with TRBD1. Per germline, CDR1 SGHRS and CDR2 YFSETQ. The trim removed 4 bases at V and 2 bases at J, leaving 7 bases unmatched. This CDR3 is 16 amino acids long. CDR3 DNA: TGCGCCAGCAGCCCAATGACAGGGGTAAACACCGGGGAGCTGTTTTTT. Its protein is CASSPMTGVNTGELFF.

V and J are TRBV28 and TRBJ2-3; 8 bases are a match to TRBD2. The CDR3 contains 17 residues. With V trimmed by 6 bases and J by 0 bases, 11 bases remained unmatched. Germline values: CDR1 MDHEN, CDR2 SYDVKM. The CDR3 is CASSHWVSGASTDTQYF. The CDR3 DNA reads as TGTGCCAGCAGCCACTGGGTTAGCGGGGCTAGCACAGATACGCAGTATTTT.

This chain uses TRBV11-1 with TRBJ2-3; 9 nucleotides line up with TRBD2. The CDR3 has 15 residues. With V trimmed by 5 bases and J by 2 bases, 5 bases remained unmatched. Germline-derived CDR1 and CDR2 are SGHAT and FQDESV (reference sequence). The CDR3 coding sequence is TGTGCCAGCAGCCGGCGACTAGCGGTCACAGATACGCAGTATTTT. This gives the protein CASSRRLAVTDTQYF.

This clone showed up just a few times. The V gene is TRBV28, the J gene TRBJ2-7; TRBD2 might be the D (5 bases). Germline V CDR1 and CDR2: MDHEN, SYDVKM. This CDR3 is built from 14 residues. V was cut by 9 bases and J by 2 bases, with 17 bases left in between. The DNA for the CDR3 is TGTGCCAGTTTTGGCGGGCTACCCCCCTACGAGCAGTACTTC. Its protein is CASFGGLPPYEQYF.

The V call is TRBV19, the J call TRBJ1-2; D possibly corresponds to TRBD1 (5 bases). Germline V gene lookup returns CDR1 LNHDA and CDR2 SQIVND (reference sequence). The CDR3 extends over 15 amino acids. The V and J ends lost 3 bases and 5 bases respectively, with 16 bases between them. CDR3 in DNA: TGTGCCAGTAGTATGCAGTGGCAGGGCACATATGGCTACACCTTC. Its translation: CASSMQWQGTYGYTF.

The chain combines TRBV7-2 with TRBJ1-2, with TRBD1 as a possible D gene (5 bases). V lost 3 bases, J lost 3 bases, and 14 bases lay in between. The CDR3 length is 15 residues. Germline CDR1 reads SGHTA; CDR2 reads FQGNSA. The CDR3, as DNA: TGTGCCAGCAGCTTTGGGGGGGGAAGTGACTATGGCTACACCTTC. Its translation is CASSFGGGSDYGYTF.

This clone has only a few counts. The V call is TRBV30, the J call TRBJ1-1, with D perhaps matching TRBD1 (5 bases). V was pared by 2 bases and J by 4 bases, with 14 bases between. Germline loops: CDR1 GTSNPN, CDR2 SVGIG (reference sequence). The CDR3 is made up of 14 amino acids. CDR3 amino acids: CAWSRGGAFTEAFF. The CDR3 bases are TGTGCCTGGAGTCGTGGAGGGGCCTTCACTGAAGCTTTCTTT.

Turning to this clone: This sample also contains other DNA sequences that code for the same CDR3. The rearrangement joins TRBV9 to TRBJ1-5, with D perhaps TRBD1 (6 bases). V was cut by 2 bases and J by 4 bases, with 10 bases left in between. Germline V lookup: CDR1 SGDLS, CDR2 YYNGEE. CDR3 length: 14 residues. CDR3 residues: CASSVGAENQPQHF. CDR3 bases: TGTGCCAGCAGCGTGGGGGCGGAGAATCAGCCCCAGCATTTT.

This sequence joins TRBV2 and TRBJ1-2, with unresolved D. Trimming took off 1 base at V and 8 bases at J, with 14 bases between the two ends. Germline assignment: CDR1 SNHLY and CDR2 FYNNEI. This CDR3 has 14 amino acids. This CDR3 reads CASSEVRVIQGYTF. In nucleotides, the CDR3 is TGTGCCAGCAGTGAAGTGAGGGTAATACAGGGCTACACCTTC.

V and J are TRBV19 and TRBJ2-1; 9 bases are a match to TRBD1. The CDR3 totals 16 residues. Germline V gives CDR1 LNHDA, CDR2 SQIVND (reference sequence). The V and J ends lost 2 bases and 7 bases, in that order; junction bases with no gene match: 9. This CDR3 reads CASSIRTGVWGNEQFF. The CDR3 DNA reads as TGTGCCAGTAGTATAAGGACAGGGGTTTGGGGAAATGAGCAGTTCTTC.

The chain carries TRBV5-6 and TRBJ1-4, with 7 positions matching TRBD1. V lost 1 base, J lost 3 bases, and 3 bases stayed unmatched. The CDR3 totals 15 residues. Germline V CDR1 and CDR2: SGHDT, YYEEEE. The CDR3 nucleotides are TGTGCCAGCAGCTTGCGGACAGGATCTAATGAAAAACTGTTTTTT. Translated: CASSLRTGSNEKLFF.

The CDR3: CASSLGDRGLSTPLHF. The CDR3 region has the DNA TGTGCCAGCAGCTTGGGGGACAGGGGGCTAAGTACACCCCTCCACTTT. This sequence joins TRBV5-5 and TRBJ1-6; 12 bases fit TRBD1. The trim removed 0 bases at V and 11 bases at J, leaving 6 bases unmatched. CDR3 length: 16 residues. Per the germline V gene, CDR1 is SGHKS and CDR2 is YYEKEE (reference sequence).

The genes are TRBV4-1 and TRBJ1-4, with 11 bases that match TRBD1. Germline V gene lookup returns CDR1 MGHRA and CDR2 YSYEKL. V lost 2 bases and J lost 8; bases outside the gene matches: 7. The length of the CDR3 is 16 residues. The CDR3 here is CASSQPHRDRGEKLFF. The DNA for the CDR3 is TGCGCCAGCAGCCAACCCCACCGGGACAGGGGGGAAAAACTGTTTTTT.

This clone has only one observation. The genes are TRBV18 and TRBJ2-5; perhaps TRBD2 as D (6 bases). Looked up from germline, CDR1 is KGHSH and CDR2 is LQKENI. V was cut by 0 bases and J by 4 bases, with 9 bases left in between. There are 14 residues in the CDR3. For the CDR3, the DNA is TGTGCCAGCTCACCACCGATCGGGGGAGAGACCCAGTACTTC. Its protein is CASSPPIGGETQYF.

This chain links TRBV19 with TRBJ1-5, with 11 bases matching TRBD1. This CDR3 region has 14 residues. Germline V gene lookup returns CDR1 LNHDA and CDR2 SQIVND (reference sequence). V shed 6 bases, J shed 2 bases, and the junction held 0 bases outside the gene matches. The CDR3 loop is CASRGQGGNQPQHF. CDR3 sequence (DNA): TGTGCCAGTAGGGGACAGGGGGGCAATCAGCCCCAGCATTTT.

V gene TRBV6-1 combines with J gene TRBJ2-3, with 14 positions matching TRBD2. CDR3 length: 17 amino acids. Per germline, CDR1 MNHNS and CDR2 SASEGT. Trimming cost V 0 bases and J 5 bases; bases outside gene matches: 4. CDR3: CASSEARGLAGVDTQYF. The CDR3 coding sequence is TGTGCCAGCAGTGAAGCAAGGGGACTAGCGGGAGTAGATACGCAGTATTTT.

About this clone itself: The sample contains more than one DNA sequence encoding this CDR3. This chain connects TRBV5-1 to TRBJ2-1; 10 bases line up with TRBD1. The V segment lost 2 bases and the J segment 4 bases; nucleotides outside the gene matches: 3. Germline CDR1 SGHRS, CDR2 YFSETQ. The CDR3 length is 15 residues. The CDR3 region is CASSLGTGEYNEQFF. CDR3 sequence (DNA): TGCGCCAGCAGCTTAGGGACAGGGGAATACAATGAGCAGTTCTTC.